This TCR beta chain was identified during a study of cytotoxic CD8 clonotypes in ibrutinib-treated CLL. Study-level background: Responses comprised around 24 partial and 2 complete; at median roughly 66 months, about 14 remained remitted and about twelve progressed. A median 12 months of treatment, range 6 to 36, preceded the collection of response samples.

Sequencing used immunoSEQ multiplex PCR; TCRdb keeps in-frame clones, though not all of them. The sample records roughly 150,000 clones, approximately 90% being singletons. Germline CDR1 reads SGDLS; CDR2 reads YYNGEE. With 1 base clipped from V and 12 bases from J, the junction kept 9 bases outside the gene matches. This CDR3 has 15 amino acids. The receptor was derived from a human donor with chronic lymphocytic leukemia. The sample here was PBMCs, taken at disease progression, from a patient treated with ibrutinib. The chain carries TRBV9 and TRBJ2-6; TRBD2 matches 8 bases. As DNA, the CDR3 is TGTGCCAGCAGCGTACGGCCGGGACTAGGCTCCGTCCTGACTTTC. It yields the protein CASSVRPGLGSVLTF.